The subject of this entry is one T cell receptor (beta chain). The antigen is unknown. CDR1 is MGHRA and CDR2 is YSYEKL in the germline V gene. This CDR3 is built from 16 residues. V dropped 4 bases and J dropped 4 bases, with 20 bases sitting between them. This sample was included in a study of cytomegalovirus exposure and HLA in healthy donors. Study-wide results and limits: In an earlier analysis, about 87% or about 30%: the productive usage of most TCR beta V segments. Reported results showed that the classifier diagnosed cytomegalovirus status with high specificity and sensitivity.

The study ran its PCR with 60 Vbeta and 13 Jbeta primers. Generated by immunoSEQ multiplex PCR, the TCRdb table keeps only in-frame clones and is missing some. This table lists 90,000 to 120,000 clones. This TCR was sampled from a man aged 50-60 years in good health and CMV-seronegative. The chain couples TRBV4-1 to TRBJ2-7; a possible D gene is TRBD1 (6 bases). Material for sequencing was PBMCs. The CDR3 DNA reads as TGCGCCAGCAGCCCTGGCCCTGGGGGCCAAACTTACGAGCAGTACTTC. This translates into CASSPGPGGQTYEQYF.